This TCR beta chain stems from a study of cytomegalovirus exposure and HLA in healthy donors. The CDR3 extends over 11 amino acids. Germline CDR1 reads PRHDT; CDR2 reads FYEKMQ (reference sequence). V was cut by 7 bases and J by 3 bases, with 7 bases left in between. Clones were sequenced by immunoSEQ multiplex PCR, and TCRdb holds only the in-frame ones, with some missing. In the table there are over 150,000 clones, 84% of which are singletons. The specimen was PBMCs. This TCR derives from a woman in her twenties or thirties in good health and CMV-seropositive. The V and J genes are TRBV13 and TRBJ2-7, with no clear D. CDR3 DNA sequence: TGTGCCAGCACCGAACACTACGAGCAGTACTTC. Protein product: CASTEHYEQYF. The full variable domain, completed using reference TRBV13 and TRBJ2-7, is AAGVIQSPRHLIKEKRETATLKCYPIPRHDTVYWYQQGPGQDPQFLISFYEKMQSDKGSIPDRFSAQQFSDYHSELNMSSLELGDSALYFCASTEHYEQYFGPGTRLTVT.